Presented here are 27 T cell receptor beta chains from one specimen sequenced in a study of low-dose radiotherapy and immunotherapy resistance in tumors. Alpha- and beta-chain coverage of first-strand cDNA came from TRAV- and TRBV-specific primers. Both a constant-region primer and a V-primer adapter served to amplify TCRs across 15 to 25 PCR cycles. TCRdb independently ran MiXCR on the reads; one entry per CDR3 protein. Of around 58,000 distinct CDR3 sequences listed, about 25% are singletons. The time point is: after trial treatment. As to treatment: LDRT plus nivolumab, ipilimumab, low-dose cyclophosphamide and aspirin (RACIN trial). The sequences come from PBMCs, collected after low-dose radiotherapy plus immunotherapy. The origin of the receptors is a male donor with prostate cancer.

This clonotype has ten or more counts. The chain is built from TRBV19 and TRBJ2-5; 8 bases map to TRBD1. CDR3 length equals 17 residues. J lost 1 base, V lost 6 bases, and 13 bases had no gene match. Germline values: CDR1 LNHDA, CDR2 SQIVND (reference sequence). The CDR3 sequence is CASSPRRRDRSQETQYF. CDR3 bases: TGTGCCAGTAGCCCCCGCAGGCGGGACAGGAGCCAAGAGACCCAGTACTTC. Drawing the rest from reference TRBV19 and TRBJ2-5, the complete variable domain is DGGITQSPKYLFRKEGQNVTLSCEQNLNHDAMYWYRQDPGQGLRLIYYSQIVNDFQKGDIAEGYSVSREKKESFPLTVTSAQKNPTAFYLCASSPRRRDRSQETQYFGPGTRLLVL.

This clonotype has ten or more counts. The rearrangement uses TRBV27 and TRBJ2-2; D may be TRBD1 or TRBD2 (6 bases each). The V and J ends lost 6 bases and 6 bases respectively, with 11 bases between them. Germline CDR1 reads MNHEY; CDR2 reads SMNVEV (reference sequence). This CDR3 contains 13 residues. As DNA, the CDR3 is TGTGCCAGCAGCCCGGGGGCACCCGGGGAGCTGTTTTTT. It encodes CASSPGAPGELFF.

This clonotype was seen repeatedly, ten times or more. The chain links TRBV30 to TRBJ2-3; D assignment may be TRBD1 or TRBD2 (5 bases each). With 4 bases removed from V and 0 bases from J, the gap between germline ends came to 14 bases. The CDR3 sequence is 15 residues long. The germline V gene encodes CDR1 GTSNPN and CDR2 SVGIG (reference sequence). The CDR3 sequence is CAWTTGLASTDTQYF. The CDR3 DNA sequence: TGTGCCTGGACCACGGGGCTAGCTAGCACAGATACGCAGTATTTT.

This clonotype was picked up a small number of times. The CDR3 DNA follows: TGTGCCAGCAGTTATGGGTACACCGGGGAGCTGTTTTTT. The encoded protein is CASSYGYTGELFF. The rearrangement links TRBV28 to TRBJ2-2; D remains unclear. The germline CDR1 and CDR2 sequences are MDHEN and SYDVKM. With 4 bases removed from V and 3 bases from J, the gap between germline ends came to 6 bases. The CDR3 covers 13 residues.

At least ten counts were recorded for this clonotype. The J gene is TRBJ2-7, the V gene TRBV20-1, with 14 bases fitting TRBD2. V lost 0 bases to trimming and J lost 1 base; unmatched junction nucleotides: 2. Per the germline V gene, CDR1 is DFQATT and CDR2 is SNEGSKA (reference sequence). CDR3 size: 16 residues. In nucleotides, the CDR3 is TGCAGTGCTAGAGATGGACTAGCGGGGGGATCCTACGAGCAGTACTTC. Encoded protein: CSARDGLAGGSYEQYF.

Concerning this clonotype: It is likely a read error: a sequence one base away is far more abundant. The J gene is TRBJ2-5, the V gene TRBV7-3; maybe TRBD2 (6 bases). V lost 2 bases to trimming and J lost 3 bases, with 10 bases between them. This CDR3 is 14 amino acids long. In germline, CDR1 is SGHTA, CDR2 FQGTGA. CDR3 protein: CASSLSIAEETQYF. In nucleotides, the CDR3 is TGTGCCAGCAGCTTATCGATAGCGGAAGAGACCCAGTACTTC.

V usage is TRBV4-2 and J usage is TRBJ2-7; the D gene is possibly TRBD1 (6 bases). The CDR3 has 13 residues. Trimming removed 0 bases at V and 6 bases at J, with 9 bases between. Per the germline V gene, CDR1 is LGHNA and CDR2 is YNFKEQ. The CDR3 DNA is TGTGCCAGCAGCCAAGACACAGGGCCCGAGCAGTACTTC. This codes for CASSQDTGPEQYF.

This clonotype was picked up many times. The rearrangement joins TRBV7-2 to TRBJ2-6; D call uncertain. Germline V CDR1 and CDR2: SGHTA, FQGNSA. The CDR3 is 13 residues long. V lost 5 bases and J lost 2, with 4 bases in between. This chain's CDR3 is CASSPPGANVLTF. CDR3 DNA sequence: TGTGCCAGCAGCCCCCCTGGGGCCAACGTCCTGACTTTC.

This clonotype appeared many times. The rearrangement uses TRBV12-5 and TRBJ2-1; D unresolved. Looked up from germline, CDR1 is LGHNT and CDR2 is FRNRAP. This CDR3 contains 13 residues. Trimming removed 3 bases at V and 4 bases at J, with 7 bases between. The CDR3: CASGFGDYNEQFF. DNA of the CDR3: TGTGCTAGTGGTTTCGGAGATTACAATGAGCAGTTCTTC.

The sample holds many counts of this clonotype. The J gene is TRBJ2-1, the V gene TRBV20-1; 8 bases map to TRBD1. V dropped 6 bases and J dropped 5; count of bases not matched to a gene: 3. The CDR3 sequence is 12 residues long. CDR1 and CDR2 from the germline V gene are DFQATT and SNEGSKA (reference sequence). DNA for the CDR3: TGCAGTGCAGGGGACAGGAACAATGAGCAGTTCTTC. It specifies CSAGDRNNEQFF.

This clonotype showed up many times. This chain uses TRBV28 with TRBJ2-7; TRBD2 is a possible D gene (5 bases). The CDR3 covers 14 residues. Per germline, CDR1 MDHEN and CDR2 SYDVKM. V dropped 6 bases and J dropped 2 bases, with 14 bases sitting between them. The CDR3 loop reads CASRKSSGPYEQYF. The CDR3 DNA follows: TGTGCCAGCAGAAAATCGAGCGGACCCTACGAGCAGTACTTC. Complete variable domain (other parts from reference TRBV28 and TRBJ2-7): DVKVTQSSRYLVKRTGEKVFLECVQDMDHENMFWYRQDPGLGLRLIYFSYDVKMKEKGDIPEGYSVSREKKERFSLILESASTNQTSMYLCASRKSSGPYEQYFGPGTRLTVT.

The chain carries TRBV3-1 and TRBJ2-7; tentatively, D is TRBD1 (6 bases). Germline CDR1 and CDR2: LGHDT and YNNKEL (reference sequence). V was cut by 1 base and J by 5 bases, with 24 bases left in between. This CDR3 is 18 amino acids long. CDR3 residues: CASSQVKGVLGLVDEQYF. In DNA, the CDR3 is TGTGCCAGCAGCCAAGTTAAGGGGGTTTTAGGCCTCGTGGACGAGCAGTACTTC.

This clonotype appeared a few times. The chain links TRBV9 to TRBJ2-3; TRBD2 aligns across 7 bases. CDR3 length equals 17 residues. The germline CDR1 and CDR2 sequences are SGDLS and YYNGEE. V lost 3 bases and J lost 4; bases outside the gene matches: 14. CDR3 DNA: TGTGCCAGCAGCGCCCTCCGGGAGCGGGGCTTGGCAGATACGCAGTATTTT. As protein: CASSALRERGLADTQYF.

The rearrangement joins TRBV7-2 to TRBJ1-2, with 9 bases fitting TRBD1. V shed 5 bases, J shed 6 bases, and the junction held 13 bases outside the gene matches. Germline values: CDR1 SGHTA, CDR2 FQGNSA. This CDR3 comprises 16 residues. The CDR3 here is CASSPENTGGENGYTF. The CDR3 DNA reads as TGTGCCAGCAGCCCAGAGAACACAGGGGGCGAGAATGGCTACACCTTC.

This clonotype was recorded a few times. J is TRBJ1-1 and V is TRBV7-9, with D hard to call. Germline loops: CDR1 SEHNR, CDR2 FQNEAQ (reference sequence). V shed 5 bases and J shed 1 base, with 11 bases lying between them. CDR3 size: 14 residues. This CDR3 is CASSHGRKNTEAFF. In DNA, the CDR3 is TGTGCCAGCAGCCACGGACGGAAGAACACTGAAGCTTTCTTT. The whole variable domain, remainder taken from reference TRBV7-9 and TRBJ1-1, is DTGVSQNPRHKITKRGQNVTFRCDPISEHNRLYWYRQTLGQGPEFLTYFQNEAQLEKSRLLSDRFSAERPKGSFSTLEIQRTEQGDSAMYLCASSHGRKNTEAFFGQGTRLTVV.

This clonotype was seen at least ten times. CDR3 protein: CASSYPGQGAKNIILKETQYF. The DNA for the CDR3 is TGTGCCAGCAGTTACCCCGGACAGGGGGCGAAAAATATTATCCTAAAAGAGACCCAGTACTTC. V and J are TRBV6-1 and TRBJ2-5; 11 bases are a match to TRBD1. Germline assignment: CDR1 MNHNS and CDR2 SASEGT. CDR3 length equals 21 residues. The V and J ends lost 5 bases and 3 bases, in that order; junction bases with no gene match: 23.

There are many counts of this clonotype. Here the CDR3 DNA reads TGCAGCGTTCTCCGGGACTATGGCTACACCTTC. This gives the protein CSVLRDYGYTF. This chain joins TRBV29-1 and TRBJ1-2; no definite D call. Germline V lookup: CDR1 SQVTM, CDR2 ANQGSEA. The CDR3 consists of 11 residues. V was clipped by 5 bases and J by 3 bases, with 7 bases between them.

DNA for the CDR3: TGCGCCAGCACCCCGACTAGCGGGCAAGAGACCCAGTACTTC. Translated, it gives CASTPTSGQETQYF. J is TRBJ2-5 and V is TRBV5-1; 10 nucleotides match TRBD2. The V gene end was trimmed by 6 bases and the J gene end by 2 bases; junction bases not matched to a gene: 4. The CDR3 totals 14 residues. Germline V gene data show CDR1 as SGHRS and CDR2 as YFSETQ.

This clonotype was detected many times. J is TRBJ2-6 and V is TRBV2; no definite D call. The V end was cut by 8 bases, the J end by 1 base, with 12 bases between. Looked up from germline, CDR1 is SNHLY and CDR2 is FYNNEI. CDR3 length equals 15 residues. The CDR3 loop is CASQQSFSGANVLTF. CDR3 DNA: TGTGCCAGCCAGCAATCTTTTTCTGGGGCCAACGTCCTGACTTTC.

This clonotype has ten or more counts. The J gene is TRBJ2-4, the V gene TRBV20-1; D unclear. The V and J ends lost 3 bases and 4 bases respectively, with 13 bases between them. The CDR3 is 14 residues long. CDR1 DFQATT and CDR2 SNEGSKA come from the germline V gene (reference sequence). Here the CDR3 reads CSASLSGRKNIQYF. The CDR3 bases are TGCAGTGCTAGCTTGAGTGGCAGAAAAAACATTCAGTACTTC.

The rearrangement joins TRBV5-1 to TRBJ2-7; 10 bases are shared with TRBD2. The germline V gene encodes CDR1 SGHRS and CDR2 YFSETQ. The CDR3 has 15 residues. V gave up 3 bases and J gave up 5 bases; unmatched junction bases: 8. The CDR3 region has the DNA TGCGCCAGCAGCTCCTTCTCTAGCGGGAGTGACGAGCAGTACTTC. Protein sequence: CASSSFSSGSDEQYF.

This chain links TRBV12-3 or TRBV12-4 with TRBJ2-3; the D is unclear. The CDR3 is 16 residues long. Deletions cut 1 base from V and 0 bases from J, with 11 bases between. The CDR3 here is CASSLEFGGSTDTQYF. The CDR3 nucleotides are TGTGCCAGCAGTTTAGAATTTGGTGGCAGCACAGATACGCAGTATTTT.

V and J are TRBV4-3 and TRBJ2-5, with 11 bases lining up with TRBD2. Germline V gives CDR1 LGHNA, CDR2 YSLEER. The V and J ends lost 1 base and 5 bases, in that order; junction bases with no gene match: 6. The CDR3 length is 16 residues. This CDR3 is CASSQGNSGGAETQYF. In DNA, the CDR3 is TGCGCCAGCAGCCAAGGAAATAGCGGGGGGGCCGAGACCCAGTACTTC.

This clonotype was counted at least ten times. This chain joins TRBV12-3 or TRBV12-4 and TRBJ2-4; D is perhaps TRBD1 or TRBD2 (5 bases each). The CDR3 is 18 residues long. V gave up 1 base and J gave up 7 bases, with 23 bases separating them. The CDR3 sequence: CASSLDGLWRGVGNIQYF. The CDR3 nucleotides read TGTGCCAGCAGTTTAGATGGCTTATGGAGAGGGGTGGGGAACATTCAGTACTTC.

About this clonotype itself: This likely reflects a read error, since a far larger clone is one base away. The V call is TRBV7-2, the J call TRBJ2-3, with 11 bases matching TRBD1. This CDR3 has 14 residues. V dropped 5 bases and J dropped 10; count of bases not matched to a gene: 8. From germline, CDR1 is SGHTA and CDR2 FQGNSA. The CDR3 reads CASSPDRGRDAQYF. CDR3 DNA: TGTGCCAGCAGCCCGGACAGGGGGCGCGATGCGCAGTATTTT.

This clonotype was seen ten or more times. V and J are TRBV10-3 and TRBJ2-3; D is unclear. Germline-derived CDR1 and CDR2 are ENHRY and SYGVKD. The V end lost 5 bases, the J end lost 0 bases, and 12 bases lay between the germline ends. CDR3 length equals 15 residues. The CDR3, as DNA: TGTGCCATCAGTACCTCAGGCGGAAGCACAGATACGCAGTATTTT. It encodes CAISTSGGSTDTQYF.

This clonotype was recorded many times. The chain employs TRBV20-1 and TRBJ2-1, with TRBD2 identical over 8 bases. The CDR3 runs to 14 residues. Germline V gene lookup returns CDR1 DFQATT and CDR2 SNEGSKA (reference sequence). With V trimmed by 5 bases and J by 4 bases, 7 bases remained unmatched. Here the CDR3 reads CSAGSGGAYNEQFF. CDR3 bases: TGCAGTGCTGGAAGCGGGGGAGCTTACAATGAGCAGTTCTTC.